This T cell receptor (beta chain) was identified in a study of shared clonotypes between healthy human individuals. The CDR3 contains 18 residues. Germline V lookup: CDR1 SEHNR, CDR2 FQNEAQ (reference sequence). V shed 4 bases and J 2 bases; nucleotides not matched to a gene: 14. The assay was run at deep level. This table comes from immunoSEQ multiplex PCR, and its TCRdb copy is limited to in-frame clones, with some not included. The sample has about 2.4 million clones; over 85% are singletons. The V call is TRBV7-9, the J call TRBJ2-5; 9 bases fit TRBD2. This TCR came from a man aged 18 to 29 in good health. Some clones in this sample may be carry-over from other donors' samples. Sequencing input: naive CD4+ T cells from PBMCs. Described subset: CD45RA+ positively selected. CDR3 amino acids: CASSSKAGAGGPQETQYF. The CDR3 region has the DNA TGTGCCAGCAGCTCTAAGGCTGGGGCGGGAGGGCCTCAAGAGACCCAGTACTTC. Together with reference TRBV7-9 and TRBJ2-5, the CDR3 gives the full variable domain: DTGVSQNPRHKITKRGQNVTFRCDPISEHNRLYWYRQTLGQGPEFLTYFQNEAQLEKSRLLSDRFSAERPKGSFSTLEIQRTEQGDSAMYLCASSSKAGAGGPQETQYFGPGTRLLVL.